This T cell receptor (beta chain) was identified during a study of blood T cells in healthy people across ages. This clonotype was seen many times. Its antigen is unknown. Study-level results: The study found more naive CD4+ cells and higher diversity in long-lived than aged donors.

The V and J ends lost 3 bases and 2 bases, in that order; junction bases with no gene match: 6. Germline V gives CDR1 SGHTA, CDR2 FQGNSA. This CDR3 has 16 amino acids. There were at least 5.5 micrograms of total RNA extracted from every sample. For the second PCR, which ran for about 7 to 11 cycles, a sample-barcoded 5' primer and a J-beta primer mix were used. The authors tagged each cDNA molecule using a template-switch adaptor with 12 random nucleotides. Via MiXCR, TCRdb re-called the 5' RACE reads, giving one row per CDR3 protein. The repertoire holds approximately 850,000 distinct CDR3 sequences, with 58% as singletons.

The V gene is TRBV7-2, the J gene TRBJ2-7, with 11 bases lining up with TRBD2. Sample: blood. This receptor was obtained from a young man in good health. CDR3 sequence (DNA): TGTGCCAGCAGCTTCCCGACTAGCGGGGATCCCTACGAGCAGTACTTC. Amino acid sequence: CASSFPTSGDPYEQYF.